Reported below is one T cell receptor (beta chain). Its target is unknown. This specimen comes from a study of cytotoxic CD8 clonotypes in ibrutinib-treated CLL. Study details: By median roughly 74 months, about 12 had progressed and approximately 14 stayed remitted; responses had been 2 complete and roughly 25 partial. Study findings and constraints: Clonality was higher at baseline than in age-matched healthy donors and tracked circulating CD8+ T-cell counts.

Trimming pared 3 bases from V and 8 bases from J, leaving 11 bases between. Germline V gene sequence: CDR1 WSHSY, CDR2 SAAADI. The CDR3 is 13 residues long. Repertoires were generated with immunoSEQ multiplex PCR, while TCRdb's copy carries only in-frame clones and drops some. This sample has around 70,000 clones, with approximately 90% found just once. This sequence originates from a human donor with chronic lymphocytic leukemia. The sequencing used PBMCs, collected after 12 months of ibrutinib treatment. The V gene is TRBV10-2, the J gene TRBJ2-1, with D perhaps given as TRBD1 or TRBD2 (5 bases each). CDR3 in DNA: TGCGCCAGCAGTGATCTTAGGGACGATGAGCAGTTCTTC. Amino acids: CASSDLRDDEQFF.